The clone carrying this T cell receptor (beta chain) was seen at least ten times. Its antigen is not known. TCRdb reanalysed the reads using MiXCR and keeps one entry per CDR3 protein. The data show around 740,000 distinct CDR3 sequences, 35% to 45% seen once. The data originate from a study of T cell repertoires in cytomegalovirus infection. Study summary: In public TCR beta signatures, there were indications of both CMV infection and matching HLA type.

The CDR3 has 12 residues. V lost 4 bases to trimming and J lost 6 bases, with 9 bases between them. Germline lookup yields CDR1 SGHTA and CDR2 FQGTGA. Study-level findings and limits: In two of eight donors, the top clonotype was HLA-C-restricted CMV-specific. Summed frequency of public TCR beta families distinguished CMV carriers with the relevant HLA.

This TCR derives from a human donor in good health (CMV status not recorded). Some clones in this sample may be carry-over from other donors' samples. The genes are TRBV7-3 and TRBJ1-1; possible D gene TRBD1, 5 bases. Sequenced sample: PBMCs. CDR3 DNA: TGTGCCAGCAGCTCCGGGGCCCCTGAAGCTTTCTTT. It yields the protein CASSSGAPEAFF.